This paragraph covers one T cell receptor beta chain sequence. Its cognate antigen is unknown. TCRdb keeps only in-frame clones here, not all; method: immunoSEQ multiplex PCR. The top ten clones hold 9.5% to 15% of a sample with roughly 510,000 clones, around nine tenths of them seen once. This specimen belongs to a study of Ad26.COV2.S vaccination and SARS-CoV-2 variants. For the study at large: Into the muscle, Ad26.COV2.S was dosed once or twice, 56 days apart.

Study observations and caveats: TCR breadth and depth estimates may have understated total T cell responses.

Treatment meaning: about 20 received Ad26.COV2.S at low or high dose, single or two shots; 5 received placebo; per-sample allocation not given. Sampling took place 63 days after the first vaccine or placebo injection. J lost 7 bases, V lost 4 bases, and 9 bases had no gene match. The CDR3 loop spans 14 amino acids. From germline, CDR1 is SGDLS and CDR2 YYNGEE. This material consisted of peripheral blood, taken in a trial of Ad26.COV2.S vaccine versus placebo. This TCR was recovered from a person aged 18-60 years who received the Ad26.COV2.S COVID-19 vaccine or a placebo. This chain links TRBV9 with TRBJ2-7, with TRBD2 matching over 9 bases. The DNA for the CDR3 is TGTGCCAGCAGCCCCCAAGTCCTAGCGGGGGAGCAGTACTTC. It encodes CASSPQVLAGEQYF.